These 10 T cell receptor beta chains share one sample of origin, sequenced in a study of identical twins. MiXCR was run by TCRdb on the 5' RACE reads, yielding one entry per CDR3 protein. In the table there are approximately 680,000 distinct CDR3 sequences, about 7% of which are singletons. The data were also submitted as part of a second study, on yellow fever vaccine responses in identical twins.

Specimen: PBMCs. The receptor source for this set is a woman younger than 30 in good health.

This clonotype was found many times. This rearrangement joins TRBV20-1 to TRBJ2-3; the match to TRBD2 covers 10 bases. Looked up from germline, CDR1 is DFQATT and CDR2 is SNEGSKA (reference sequence). The CDR3 contains 14 residues. V lost 4 bases to trimming and J lost 5 bases; unmatched junction nucleotides: 6. This CDR3 is CSATLAGVKDTQYF. The CDR3, as DNA: TGCAGTGCTACTCTAGCGGGAGTGAAAGATACGCAGTATTTT.

This clonotype was recorded at least ten times. V and J are TRBV27 and TRBJ2-7, with TRBD1 as a possible D gene (5 bases). V was shortened by 7 bases and J by 0 bases, with 16 bases between the two germline ends. This CDR3 has 15 residues. Germline values: CDR1 MNHEY, CDR2 SMNVEV (reference sequence). The CDR3 is CASNNGASPSYEQYF. The CDR3 DNA reads as TGTGCCAGCAATAATGGGGCAAGCCCCTCCTACGAGCAGTACTTC.

The chain uses TRBV12-3 or TRBV12-4 and TRBJ1-1, with D tentatively TRBD1 (5 bases). V was trimmed by 3 bases and J by 3 bases, leaving 11 bases between them. The CDR3 runs to 14 residues. In DNA, the CDR3 is TGTGCCAGCAGTTTGGACCGGGGCTACACTGAAGCTTTCTTT. This codes for CASSLDRGYTEAFF.

The chain carries TRBV15 and TRBJ2-7, with TRBD2 matching 9 bases. Germline V gene sequence: CDR1 LNHNV, CDR2 YYDKDF (reference sequence). V shed 4 bases, J shed 0 bases, and the junction held 7 bases outside the gene matches. This CDR3 comprises 16 residues. CDR3 bases: TGTGCCACCAGCAATAACATGGGACTAGCCTCCTACGAGCAGTACTTC. Protein: CATSNNMGLASYEQYF.

This clonotype was counted at least ten times. CDR3 protein: CASSQDNRGGNTEAFF. In DNA, the CDR3 is TGCGCCAGCAGCCAAGATAATCGAGGGGGGAACACTGAAGCTTTCTTT. The chain links TRBV4-1 to TRBJ1-1; TRBD1 might be the D (6 bases). CDR3 length: 16 amino acids. V was pared by 0 bases and J by 1 base, with 12 bases between. Germline lookup yields CDR1 MGHRA and CDR2 YSYEKL.

The chain is built from TRBV12-5 and TRBJ2-3; D gene uncertain. V was pared by 1 base and J by 1 base, with 12 bases between. CDR3 length: 16 amino acids. Germline V lookup: CDR1 LGHNT, CDR2 FRNRAP. The CDR3 DNA reads TGTGCTAGTGGTTTGGGGAATCGAGGAGGCACAGATACGCAGTATTTT. The encoded protein is CASGLGNRGGTDTQYF.

This clonotype was observed a handful of times. The chain is built from TRBV28 and TRBJ2-5; TRBD1 matches 8 bases. V was pared by 6 bases and J by 5 bases, with 14 bases of the junction left unmatched. The CDR3 sequence is 16 residues long. The germline gives CDR1 MDHEN, CDR2 SYDVKM. Written as DNA, the CDR3 is TGTGCCAGCAGCCTTAAACGGACAGGGCGGCGGGAGACCCAGTACTTC. Protein sequence: CASSLKRTGRRETQYF.

The chain combines TRBV12-3 or TRBV12-4 with TRBJ2-7; perhaps TRBD1 as D (5 bases). Trimming pared 5 bases from V and 6 bases from J, leaving 11 bases between. The CDR3 totals 12 residues. This chain's CDR3 is CASSTIGAEQYF. CDR3 coding DNA: TGTGCCAGCAGTACTATTGGGGCCGAGCAGTACTTC.

This clonotype was seen repeatedly, ten times or more. The chain joins TRBV5-1 to TRBJ2-1; 8 nucleotides match TRBD1. The ends lost 5 bases at V and 2 bases at J; junction bases unmatched: 3. CDR1 is SGHRS and CDR2 is YFSETQ in the germline V gene. The CDR3 contains 14 residues. This CDR3 is CASSTGGTYNEQFF. The CDR3 region has the DNA TGCGCCAGCAGTACAGGGGGAACCTACAATGAGCAGTTCTTC. Full variable domain (remainder filled in from reference TRBV5-1 and TRBJ2-1): KAGVTQTPRYLIKTRGQQVTLSCSPISGHRSVSWYQQTPGQGLQFLFEYFSETQRNKGNFPGRFSGRQFSNSRSEMNVSTLELGDSALYLCASSTGGTYNEQFFGPGTRLTVL.

CDR3 loop: CSVPIGLMNTEAFF. CDR3 coding DNA: TGCAGTGTCCCCATCGGATTAATGAACACTGAAGCTTTCTTT. The rearrangement links TRBV20-1 to TRBJ1-1; unclear D gene. There are 14 residues in the CDR3. Looked up from germline, CDR1 is DFQATT and CDR2 is SNEGSKA (reference sequence). V was clipped by 7 bases and J by 0 bases, with 15 bases between them.